Listed below are T cell receptor beta chains from one sample, sequenced in a study of T-cell reconstitution after alpha-beta-depleted transplantation in children. From the PCR reads, TCRdb called clonotypes with MiXCR, one entry per CDR3 protein. The sample shows hundreds of thousands of distinct CDR3 sequences, about 16% of them seen only once. This specimen was PBMCs from the stem cell graft donor, taken from the stem cell graft. The receptors originated from a human donor who donated a stem cell graft to a child with acute lymphoblastic leukemia. Both conserved end residues are trimmed from each CDR3. D genes are given only for firm matches.

j_call,d_call,v_call,cdr3_aa
TRBJ2-7,NA,TRBV9,ASSLILEQY
TRBJ2-1,TRBD2,TRBV29-1,SGAGTSGSNEQF
TRBJ2-1,NA,TRBV6-4,ASSDSNGGDEQF
TRBJ1-1,NA,TRBV4-1,ASSQVEAGRRPEAF
TRBJ2-7,NA,TRBV20-1,SARAEGSYEQY
TRBJ1-2,TRBD1,TRBV27,ASSFSTTGLGDGYT
TRBJ2-1,NA,TRBV5-1,ASSLAQENNEQF
TRBJ1-1,NA,TRBV10-3,AISATTDLNTEAF
TRBJ1-2,TRBD1,TRBV7-9,ASSLTGDPYGYT
TRBJ2-7,TRBD2,TRBV20-1,SARPRTSGGPYEQY
TRBJ2-2,NA,TRBV6-2/TRBV6-3,ASSWPSEVIRELF
TRBJ2-5,NA,TRBV20-1,SARGQPKIQETQY
TRBJ1-5,NA,TRBV20-1,SALSPYSNQPQH